The text below deals with one T cell receptor (beta chain). What it binds is unknown. cDNA molecules, individually, were tagged with unique molecular identifiers. TCRdb independently ran MiXCR on the 5' RACE reads; one entry per CDR3 protein. The sample has 55,000 to 70,000 distinct CDR3 sequences, roughly a tenth seen once; the top ten hold 6.4%. These data belong to a study of early T cells in non-severe SARS-CoV-2 infection. Across the study: Chains stayed unpaired after sequencing of bulk RNA from unsorted whole blood.

V lost 6 bases and J 0 bases, leaving 9 bases between the germline ends. The CDR3 loop spans 13 amino acids. Germline V gives CDR1 MDHEN, CDR2 SYDVKM. The study, taken as a whole, reports: CD4 and private specificities were missed by VDJdb matching, which favored anti-spike CD8 responses.

The sequenced sample was whole blood. This sequence joins TRBV28 and TRBJ2-7; D is unclear. The receptor was isolated from an adult who was a healthcare worker with PCR-confirmed SARS-CoV-2 infection or an uninfected control (not recorded which). Here the CDR3 DNA reads TGTGCCAGCAGACCACCGCCCTCCTACGAGCAGTACTTC. This gives the protein CASRPPPSYEQYF.